The 13 T cell receptor beta chains below all came from one sample that was sequenced in a study of blood T cell repertoires in COVID-19. The table came from immunoSEQ multiplex PCR; TCRdb's copy has only in-frame clones and leaves some out. The sample has about 80,000 clones, 78% seen once; the top ten hold roughly 15%. The sequencing input was peripheral blood. The receptor source for this set is a human donor in a cohort sampled during active COVID-19.

As DNA, the CDR3 is TGTGCCAGCAGCTCGGGACAGTTGCAGTTCTTC. It encodes CASSSGQLQFF. The V and J genes are TRBV5-4 and TRBJ2-1; TRBD1 agrees at 7 bases. Germline assignment: CDR1 SGHNT and CDR2 YYREEE (reference sequence). CDR3 length: 11 amino acids. V was clipped by 3 bases and J by 12 bases; unmatched bases: 3.

The gene calls are TRBV3-1 (or the pseudogene TRBV3-2) and TRBJ2-5, with 8 positions matching TRBD2. V lost 4 bases to trimming and J lost 4 bases; unmatched junction nucleotides: 8. There are 15 residues in the CDR3. The germline CDR1 and CDR2 sequences are LGHDT and YNNKEL (reference sequence). The DNA for the CDR3 is TGTGCCAGCAGCCCCCTGAGCGGGGGCGCAGAGACCCAGTACTTC. As protein: CASSPLSGGAETQYF.

The chain recombines TRBV19 with TRBJ2-3, with 10 bases aligning to TRBD2. V was pared by 5 bases and J by 2 bases, with 4 bases of the junction left unmatched. Per the germline V gene, CDR1 is LNHDA and CDR2 is SQIVND (reference sequence). This CDR3 region has 15 residues. The CDR3 DNA sequence: TGTGCCAGTAGTGCACTAGCGGGATTCACAGATACGCAGTATTTT. Amino acids: CASSALAGFTDTQYF.

This clone is a singleton in its sample. The genes are TRBV5-1 and TRBJ2-5; 9 positions agree with TRBD1. Germline loops: CDR1 SGHRS, CDR2 YFSETQ. The CDR3 extends over 17 amino acids. V trimming: 5 bases; J trimming: 6 bases; junction bases outside the gene matches: 17. The CDR3 DNA sequence: TGCGCCAGCAGATCCCGCGGCGGGACAGGGATATTACAGACCCAGTACTTC. Translation gives CASRSRGGTGILQTQYF.

This chain uses TRBV6-2 or TRBV6-3 with TRBJ1-3; D ambiguous. The CDR3 extends over 17 amino acids. The ends were cut back, 2 bases at V and 4 bases at J, with 18 bases in the middle. CDR1 is MNHEY, CDR2 SVGEGT, per germline. This CDR3 is CASSYGIISSSGNTIYF. The DNA of the CDR3 is TGTGCCAGCAGTTACGGTATTATAAGCTCGTCCGGAAACACCATATATTTT.

This clone was seen more than once but under ten times. The chain couples TRBV10-3 to TRBJ2-1; 8 bases match TRBD1. The CDR3 has 15 amino acids. Germline loops: CDR1 ENHRY, CDR2 SYGVKD. The V and J ends lost 10 bases and 2 bases, in that order; junction bases with no gene match: 10. Here the CDR3 DNA reads TGTGCCACCATTCCGGGACAGGTTCCCTACAATGAGCAGTTCTTC. Its translation: CATIPGQVPYNEQFF.

The rearrangement links TRBV28 to TRBJ1-1; 10 nucleotides align to TRBD1. V lost 5 bases, J lost 4 bases, and 7 bases stayed unmatched. This CDR3 region has 15 residues. Germline CDR1 MDHEN, CDR2 SYDVKM. The CDR3 reads CASSNRDRGFTEAFF. The CDR3 region has the DNA TGTGCCAGCAGTAACCGGGACAGGGGATTCACTGAAGCTTTCTTT.

This clone turned up a few times. The chain is built from TRBV5-6 and TRBJ2-3, with 9 nucleotides matching TRBD1. Germline loops: CDR1 SGHDT, CDR2 YYEEEE. The V segment lost 3 bases and the J segment 2 bases; nucleotides outside the gene matches: 7. The CDR3 has 16 amino acids. Written as DNA, the CDR3 is TGTGCCAGCAGCTCGTTCCGGGACAGGGACACAGATACGCAGTATTTT. Its protein is CASSSFRDRDTDTQYF.

The chain joins TRBV27 to TRBJ2-3; 8 nucleotides align to TRBD2. This CDR3 has 16 residues. Germline V gives CDR1 MNHEY, CDR2 SMNVEV (reference sequence). The J segment lost 6 bases and the V segment lost 1 base, leaving 9 bases of the junction unmatched. The CDR3 protein is CASSLLRGERTDTQYF. The CDR3 nucleotides are TGTGCCAGCAGTTTATTGCGGGGGGAACGTACGGATACGCAGTATTTT.

V gene TRBV23-1 combines with J gene TRBJ1-5, with D hard to call. TRBV23-1 is an ORF for which the function is uncertain. The CDR3 contains 14 residues. The germline V and J ends were trimmed by 4 bases and 2 bases, with 9 bases remaining between them. CDR3 in DNA: TGCGCCAGCAGTCGCCAGGAGGGCAATCAGCCCCAGCATTTT. Amino acids: CASSRQEGNQPQHF.

The chain recombines TRBV5-4 with TRBJ2-1; 11 bases line up with TRBD2. The junction had 4 bases not matched to a gene; V was cut back by 4 bases and J by 7 bases. Per germline, CDR1 SGHNT and CDR2 YYREEE (reference sequence). This CDR3 region has 14 residues. The CDR3 is CASSALAGGNEQFF. In DNA, the CDR3 is TGTGCCAGCAGCGCCTTAGCGGGAGGGAATGAGCAGTTCTTC.

The chain employs TRBV27 and TRBJ2-1, with D possibly matching TRBD2 (6 bases). Germline V gene data show CDR1 as MNHEY and CDR2 as SMNVEV (reference sequence). The CDR3 has 16 residues. Trimming took off 5 bases at V and 4 bases at J, with 18 bases between the two ends. The DNA of the CDR3 is TGTGCCAGCAGTCCCCGTGGAGGGTGGGGTTACAATGAGCAGTTCTTC. Its translation is CASSPRGGWGYNEQFF.

The J gene is TRBJ2-3, the V gene TRBV7-6; 14 positions agree with TRBD2. The V segment lost 5 bases and the J segment 4 bases; nucleotides outside the gene matches: 2. The CDR3 covers 15 residues. Germline V gene data show CDR1 as SGHVS and CDR2 as FNYEAQ. The CDR3 spells CASSPTSGGADTQYF. DNA for the CDR3: TGTGCCAGCAGCCCGACTAGCGGGGGGGCAGATACGCAGTATTTT.